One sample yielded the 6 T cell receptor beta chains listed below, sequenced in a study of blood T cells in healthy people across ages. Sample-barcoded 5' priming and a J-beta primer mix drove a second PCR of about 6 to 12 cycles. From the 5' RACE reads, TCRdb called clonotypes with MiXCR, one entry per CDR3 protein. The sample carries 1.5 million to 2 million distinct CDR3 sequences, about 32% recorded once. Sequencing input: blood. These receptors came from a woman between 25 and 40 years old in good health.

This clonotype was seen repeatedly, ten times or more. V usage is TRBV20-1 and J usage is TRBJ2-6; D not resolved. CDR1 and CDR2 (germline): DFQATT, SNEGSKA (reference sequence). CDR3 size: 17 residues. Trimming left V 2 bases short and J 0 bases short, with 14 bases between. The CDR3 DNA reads TGCAGTGCTAGAACCCAGGACCTAAGCTCTGGGGCCAACGTCCTGACTTTC. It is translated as CSARTQDLSSGANVLTF.

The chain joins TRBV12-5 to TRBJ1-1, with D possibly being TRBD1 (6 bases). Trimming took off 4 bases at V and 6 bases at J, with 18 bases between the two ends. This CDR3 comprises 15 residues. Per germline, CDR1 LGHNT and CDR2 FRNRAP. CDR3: CASGSTGGRPSEAFF. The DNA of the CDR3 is TGTGCTAGTGGTTCAACCGGGGGCAGACCTTCTGAAGCTTTCTTT.

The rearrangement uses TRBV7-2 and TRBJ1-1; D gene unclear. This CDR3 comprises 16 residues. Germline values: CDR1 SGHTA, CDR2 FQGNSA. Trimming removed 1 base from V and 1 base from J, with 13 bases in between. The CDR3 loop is CASSLGSTDSNTEAFF. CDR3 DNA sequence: TGTGCCAGCAGCTTAGGATCGACCGACTCGAACACTGAAGCTTTCTTT.

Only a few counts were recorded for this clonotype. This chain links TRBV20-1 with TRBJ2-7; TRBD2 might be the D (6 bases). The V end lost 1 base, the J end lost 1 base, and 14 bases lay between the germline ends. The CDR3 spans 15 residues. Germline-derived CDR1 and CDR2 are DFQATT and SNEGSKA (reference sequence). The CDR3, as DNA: TGCAGTGCTAGAGCGGTTAGCGGTGCGTCCTACGAGCAGTACTTC. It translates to CSARAVSGASYEQYF.

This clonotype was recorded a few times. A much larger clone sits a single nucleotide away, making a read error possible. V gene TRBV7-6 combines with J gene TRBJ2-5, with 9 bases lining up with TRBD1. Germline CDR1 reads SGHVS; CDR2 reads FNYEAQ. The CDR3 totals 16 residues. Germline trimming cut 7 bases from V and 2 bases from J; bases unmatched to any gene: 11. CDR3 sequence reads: CASNIQGALLQETQYF. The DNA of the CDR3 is TGTGCCAGCAACATACAGGGGGCACTCCTACAAGAGACCCAGTACTTC.

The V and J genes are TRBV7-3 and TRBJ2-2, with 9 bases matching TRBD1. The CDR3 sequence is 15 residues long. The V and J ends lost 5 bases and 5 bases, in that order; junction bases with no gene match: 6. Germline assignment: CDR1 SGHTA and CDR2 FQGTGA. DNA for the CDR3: TGTGCCAGCAGCAAGGACAGGGGAGATACCGGGGAGCTGTTTTTT. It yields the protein CASSKDRGDTGELFF.